This T cell receptor beta chain is drawn from a study of shared clonotypes between healthy human individuals. With 4 bases clipped from V and 4 bases from J, the junction kept 6 bases outside the gene matches. Germline V lookup: CDR1 SGHNT, CDR2 YYREEE (reference sequence). CDR3 length equals 14 residues. Remarks on this clone: Its target is unknown.

CD4+ cells underwent separation, giving CD45RA+ naive and CD45RA-negative memory subsets. Study-wide findings and caveats: For naive CD4 cells, around 5% of clonotypes were shared across a handful of donors. Rarefaction analysis demonstrated incomplete sorted-subset sequencing notwithstanding large depth.

Sequencing used immunoSEQ multiplex PCR; TCRdb keeps in-frame clones, though not all of them. The sample yields some 550,000 clones, less than 98% seen once. Sequenced sample: naive CD4+ T cells sorted from blood. Subset noted: CD45RA+ positively selected. V gene TRBV5-4 combines with J gene TRBJ2-5, with 8 bases aligning to TRBD2. The clonotype comes from a young woman in good health. The CDR3 region is CASSATSGTETQYF. The CDR3 DNA follows: TGTGCCAGCAGCGCAACTAGCGGAACAGAGACCCAGTACTTC.